The rows below give T cell receptor beta chains drawn from one sample of a study of beta chain features in type 1 diabetes. Generated by immunoSEQ multiplex PCR, the TCRdb table keeps only in-frame clones and is missing some. The table records more than 300,000 clones, roughly an eighth of them present only once. Sequenced input: naive CD4+ T cells from blood. These TCRs come from a man between 18 and 29 years old in good health. Each CDR3 is given with its conserved first and last residue. Each record gives: J gene, clone size, CDR3 length, D gene, V gene, CDR3 DNA, CDR3 protein. The D gene is left open where the match is weak. Clone size is not always given. Where it is, it says once, few, many or a class for expanded clones.

j_gene: TRBJ2-5; abundance: few; len: 12; d_gene: NA; v_gene: TRBV4-3; CDR3nt: TGCGCCAGCAGCCTTAGTGAGGGGGCCCAGTACTTC; CDR3aa: CASSLSEGAQYF
j_gene: TRBJ2-3; abundance: many; len: 11; d_gene: NA; v_gene: TRBV30; CDR3nt: TGTGCCTGGAGTGAGGGGAATACGCAGTATTTT; CDR3aa: CAWSEGNTQYF
j_gene: TRBJ2-7; abundance: few; len: 14; d_gene: NA; v_gene: TRBV19; CDR3nt: TGTGCCAGTAGTTGGAAGGGCAGGGGAAGGGAGCAGTACTTC; CDR3aa: CASSWKGRGREQYF
j_gene: TRBJ1-5; abundance: many; len: 13; d_gene: NA; v_gene: TRBV7-9; CDR3nt: TGTGCCGGGTCGAGCGGGGGCAATCAGCCCCAGCATTTT; CDR3aa: CAGSSGGNQPQHF
j_gene: TRBJ2-1; abundance: few; len: 15; d_gene: TRBD2; v_gene: TRBV4-2; CDR3nt: TGTGCCAGCAGCCAAGATACGGCTAGCGGGATTGAGCAGTTCTTC; CDR3aa: CASSQDTASGIEQFF
j_gene: TRBJ1-5; abundance: few; len: 13; d_gene: NA; v_gene: TRBV19; CDR3nt: TGTGCCAGTAGTGGGCAGGGGCGGCAGCCCCAGCATTTT; CDR3aa: CASSGQGRQPQHF
j_gene: TRBJ2-7; abundance: NA; len: 11; d_gene: NA; v_gene: TRBV4-1; CDR3nt: TGCGCCAGCAGCCAGCACGAGGAGCAGTACTTC; CDR3aa: CASSQHEEQYF
j_gene: TRBJ2-1; abundance: few; len: 12; d_gene: NA; v_gene: TRBV13; CDR3nt: TGTGCCAGCAGCTTAGAAGGGGATGAGCAGTTCTTC; CDR3aa: CASSLEGDEQFF
j_gene: TRBJ1-5; abundance: few; len: 12; d_gene: NA; v_gene: TRBV30; CDR3nt: TGTGCCTGGAGTTTTACAGGTCAGCCCCAGCATTTT; CDR3aa: CAWSFTGQPQHF
j_gene: TRBJ2-5; abundance: NA; len: 13; d_gene: TRBD1; v_gene: TRBV2; CDR3nt: TGTGCCGGGATTCGGGACAGTCAAGAGACCCAGTACTTC; CDR3aa: CAGIRDSQETQYF
j_gene: TRBJ2-2; abundance: few; len: 15; d_gene: NA; v_gene: TRBV28; CDR3nt: TGTGCCACACAGGGCCCCGGGGCCGGAACCGGGGAGCTGTTTTTT; CDR3aa: CATQGPGAGTGELFF
j_gene: TRBJ1-1; abundance: few; len: 11; d_gene: NA; v_gene: TRBV29-1; CDR3nt: TGCAGCGCCCCCGGGAACACTGAAGCTTTCTTT; CDR3aa: CSAPGNTEAFF
j_gene: TRBJ2-7; abundance: few; len: 13; d_gene: NA; v_gene: TRBV18; CDR3nt: TGTGCCAGCTCACCTACAGTGGCCTACGAGCAGTACTTC; CDR3aa: CASSPTVAYEQYF
j_gene: TRBJ2-4; abundance: NA; len: 16; d_gene: NA; v_gene: TRBV28; CDR3nt: TGTGCCAGCAGTTTGGGGGCCTCGGGTAACAAAAACATTCAGTACTTC; CDR3aa: CASSLGASGNKNIQYF
j_gene: TRBJ1-1; abundance: NA; len: 14; d_gene: TRBD1; v_gene: TRBV5-1; CDR3nt: TGCGCCAGCAGCAAACAGGGGGCGGACACTGAAGCTTTCTTT; CDR3aa: CASSKQGADTEAFF
j_gene: TRBJ2-1; abundance: few; len: 16; d_gene: NA; v_gene: TRBV29-1; CDR3nt: TGCAGCGTTGAAGGGTCCATACAACCAACCTACAATGAGCAGTTCTTC; CDR3aa: CSVEGSIQPTYNEQFF
j_gene: TRBJ1-1; abundance: few; len: 13; d_gene: NA; v_gene: TRBV2; CDR3nt: TGTGCCCAAGGCGGGGGGGGGAACACTGAAGCTTTCTTT; CDR3aa: CAQGGGGNTEAFF
j_gene: TRBJ2-7; abundance: NA; len: 13; d_gene: NA; v_gene: TRBV19; CDR3nt: TGTGCCAGTAGCTACAGGGCCACCTACGAGCAGTACTTC; CDR3aa: CASSYRATYEQYF
j_gene: TRBJ1-6; abundance: NA; len: 13; d_gene: NA; v_gene: TRBV5-1; CDR3nt: TGCGCCAGCAGCTTCCAGGGTTCTTCACCCCTCCACTTT; CDR3aa: CASSFQGSSPLHF
j_gene: TRBJ1-4; abundance: few; len: 16; d_gene: NA; v_gene: TRBV4-3; CDR3nt: TGCGCCAGCAGCGCCGCCTACGTGGGGCTTAATGAAAAACTGTTTTTT; CDR3aa: CASSAAYVGLNEKLFF
j_gene: TRBJ2-7; abundance: NA; len: 15; d_gene: NA; v_gene: TRBV19; CDR3nt: TGTGCCAGTAGTATCTCGGGGTCTTTCGCAAACGAGCAGTACTTC; CDR3aa: CASSISGSFANEQYF
j_gene: TRBJ1-1; abundance: few; len: 15; d_gene: TRBD1; v_gene: TRBV2; CDR3nt: TGTGCCAGCTACAACAGGGGGGGGTCCAACACTGAAGCTTTCTTT; CDR3aa: CASYNRGGSNTEAFF
j_gene: TRBJ1-1; abundance: NA; len: 13; d_gene: NA; v_gene: TRBV28; CDR3nt: TGTGCCAGCAGTATGGAGAGAATCACTGAAGCTTTCTTT; CDR3aa: CASSMERITEAFF
j_gene: TRBJ2-1; abundance: NA; len: 14; d_gene: NA; v_gene: TRBV11-2; CDR3nt: TGTGCCAGCAGCCCGCCGGATAGCCGGTTAGGGCAGTTCTTC; CDR3aa: CASSPPDSRLGQFF
j_gene: TRBJ2-5; abundance: few; len: 14; d_gene: NA; v_gene: TRBV6-5; CDR3nt: TGTGCCAGCAGTTACCTTCAGGGGCGAGAGACCCAGTACTTC; CDR3aa: CASSYLQGRETQYF
j_gene: TRBJ2-3; abundance: NA; len: 14; d_gene: NA; v_gene: TRBV28; CDR3nt: TGTGCCAGCAAAAGTTTAGGGGTCATCCAGGGCCAGTATTTT; CDR3aa: CASKSLGVIQGQYF
j_gene: TRBJ2-3; abundance: NA; len: 18; d_gene: NA; v_gene: TRBV4-1; CDR3nt: TGCGCCAGCAGCCAGGGGCTACAGGGTGGAATGAGCACAGATACGCAGTATTTT; CDR3aa: CASSQGLQGGMSTDTQYF
j_gene: TRBJ1-1; abundance: few; len: 15; d_gene: TRBD1; v_gene: TRBV18; CDR3nt: TGTGCCAGCTCACCACCGACAGGGCGTGCGTCTGAAGCTTTCTTT; CDR3aa: CASSPPTGRASEAFF
j_gene: TRBJ2-1; abundance: few; len: 15; d_gene: TRBD2; v_gene: TRBV30; CDR3nt: TGTGCCTGGAGGATTGGGCTAGCGGGTTACAATGAGCAGTTCTTC; CDR3aa: CAWRIGLAGYNEQFF
j_gene: TRBJ2-3; abundance: NA; len: 17; d_gene: TRBD2; v_gene: TRBV30; CDR3nt: TGTGCCTGGAGTTTCCTCGGGACTAACAAGAGCACAGATACGCAGTATTTT; CDR3aa: CAWSFLGTNKSTDTQYF
j_gene: TRBJ2-1; abundance: few; len: 15; d_gene: NA; v_gene: TRBV9; CDR3nt: TGTGCCAGCAGCGTAGTGGGGGGGCTGAGAAATGAGCAGTTCTTC; CDR3aa: CASSVVGGLRNEQFF
j_gene: TRBJ2-4; abundance: NA; len: 13; d_gene: TRBD1; v_gene: TRBV11-3; CDR3nt: TGTGCCAGCTCAACAGGGGGGAGAAACATTCAGTACTTC; CDR3aa: CASSTGGRNIQYF
j_gene: TRBJ2-5; abundance: few; len: 10; d_gene: NA; v_gene: TRBV20-1; CDR3nt: TGCAGGGCAGGAGGAGAGACCCAGTACTTC; CDR3aa: CRAGGETQYF
j_gene: TRBJ1-1; abundance: once; len: 13; d_gene: TRBD1; v_gene: TRBV4-2; CDR3nt: TGTGCCAGCAGGGGACAGATGAACACTGAAGCTTTCTTT; CDR3aa: CASRGQMNTEAFF
j_gene: TRBJ2-3; abundance: NA; len: 8; d_gene: NA; v_gene: TRBV6-6; CDR3nt: TGTGCCAGCAGTCCCCGTTATTTT; CDR3aa: CASSPRYF
j_gene: TRBJ2-5; abundance: few; len: 17; d_gene: TRBD2; v_gene: TRBV13; CDR3nt: TGTGCCAGCAGCTCCTGGCTCGTAGCGGGAGGTCGGGAGACCCAGTACTTC; CDR3aa: CASSSWLVAGGRETQYF
j_gene: TRBJ2-2; abundance: NA; len: 15; d_gene: TRBD1; v_gene: TRBV7-9; CDR3nt: TGTGCCAGCAGCTTTGGGACAGGGCGACCCGGGGAGCTGTTTTTT; CDR3aa: CASSFGTGRPGELFF
j_gene: TRBJ2-5; abundance: NA; len: 15; d_gene: NA; v_gene: TRBV28; CDR3nt: TGTGCCAGCAGTTTGGCAGGGGACGTCCAAGAGACCCAGTACTTC; CDR3aa: CASSLAGDVQETQYF
j_gene: TRBJ2-4; abundance: NA; len: 16; d_gene: NA; v_gene: TRBV11-2; CDR3nt: TGTGCCAGCAGCTCCAGGGGTGATTGGAGGATAAACATTCAGTACTTC; CDR3aa: CASSSRGDWRINIQYF
j_gene: TRBJ2-2; abundance: NA; len: 16; d_gene: TRBD1; v_gene: TRBV28; CDR3nt: TGTGCCAGCAGCCGTACAGGGGGCGTAGGCACCGGGGAGCTGTTTTTT; CDR3aa: CASSRTGGVGTGELFF
j_gene: TRBJ2-3; abundance: few; len: 14; d_gene: NA; v_gene: TRBV5-1; CDR3nt: TGCGCCAGCAGCCCGGAACTAGCTCCAGATACGCAGTATTTT; CDR3aa: CASSPELAPDTQYF
j_gene: TRBJ1-1; abundance: once; len: 12; d_gene: NA; v_gene: TRBV28; CDR3nt: TGTGCCAGCAGACAGGTTAACACTGAAGCTTTCTTT; CDR3aa: CASRQVNTEAFF
j_gene: TRBJ2-7; abundance: few; len: 15; d_gene: TRBD2; v_gene: TRBV6-6; CDR3nt: TGTGCCAGCAGTTCGCTGGGACTAGAGGTTCAGGAGCAGTACTTC; CDR3aa: CASSSLGLEVQEQYF
j_gene: TRBJ2-7; abundance: NA; len: 16; d_gene: TRBD2; v_gene: TRBV18; CDR3nt: TGTGCCAGCTCACCACTTTCCGGGGGGACGTCCTACGAGCAGTACTTC; CDR3aa: CASSPLSGGTSYEQYF
j_gene: TRBJ2-7; abundance: few; len: 15; d_gene: TRBD2; v_gene: TRBV19; CDR3nt: TGTGCCAGTAGTATTTCGTGGCGGGAGTGGAGCGAGCAGTACTTC; CDR3aa: CASSISWREWSEQYF
j_gene: TRBJ2-1; abundance: few; len: 16; d_gene: TRBD1; v_gene: TRBV7-2; CDR3nt: TGTGCCAGCAGCCTTAGATTAGGGGGCTTGTACAATGAGCAGTTCTTC; CDR3aa: CASSLRLGGLYNEQFF
j_gene: TRBJ2-7; abundance: NA; len: 15; d_gene: TRBD1; v_gene: TRBV6-5; CDR3nt: TGTGCCAGCAGTTACGGGACAGGGAGATCCTACGAGCAGTACTTC; CDR3aa: CASSYGTGRSYEQYF
j_gene: TRBJ2-4; abundance: NA; len: 16; d_gene: NA; v_gene: TRBV5-1; CDR3nt: TGCGCCAGCAGCTCGGTCCGACAGGGAGGCAAAAACATTCAGTACTTC; CDR3aa: CASSSVRQGGKNIQYF
j_gene: TRBJ2-1; abundance: NA; len: 13; d_gene: TRBD1; v_gene: TRBV10-3; CDR3nt: TGTGCCATCACTTCGACAGGGGGCAATGAGCAGTTCTTC; CDR3aa: CAITSTGGNEQFF